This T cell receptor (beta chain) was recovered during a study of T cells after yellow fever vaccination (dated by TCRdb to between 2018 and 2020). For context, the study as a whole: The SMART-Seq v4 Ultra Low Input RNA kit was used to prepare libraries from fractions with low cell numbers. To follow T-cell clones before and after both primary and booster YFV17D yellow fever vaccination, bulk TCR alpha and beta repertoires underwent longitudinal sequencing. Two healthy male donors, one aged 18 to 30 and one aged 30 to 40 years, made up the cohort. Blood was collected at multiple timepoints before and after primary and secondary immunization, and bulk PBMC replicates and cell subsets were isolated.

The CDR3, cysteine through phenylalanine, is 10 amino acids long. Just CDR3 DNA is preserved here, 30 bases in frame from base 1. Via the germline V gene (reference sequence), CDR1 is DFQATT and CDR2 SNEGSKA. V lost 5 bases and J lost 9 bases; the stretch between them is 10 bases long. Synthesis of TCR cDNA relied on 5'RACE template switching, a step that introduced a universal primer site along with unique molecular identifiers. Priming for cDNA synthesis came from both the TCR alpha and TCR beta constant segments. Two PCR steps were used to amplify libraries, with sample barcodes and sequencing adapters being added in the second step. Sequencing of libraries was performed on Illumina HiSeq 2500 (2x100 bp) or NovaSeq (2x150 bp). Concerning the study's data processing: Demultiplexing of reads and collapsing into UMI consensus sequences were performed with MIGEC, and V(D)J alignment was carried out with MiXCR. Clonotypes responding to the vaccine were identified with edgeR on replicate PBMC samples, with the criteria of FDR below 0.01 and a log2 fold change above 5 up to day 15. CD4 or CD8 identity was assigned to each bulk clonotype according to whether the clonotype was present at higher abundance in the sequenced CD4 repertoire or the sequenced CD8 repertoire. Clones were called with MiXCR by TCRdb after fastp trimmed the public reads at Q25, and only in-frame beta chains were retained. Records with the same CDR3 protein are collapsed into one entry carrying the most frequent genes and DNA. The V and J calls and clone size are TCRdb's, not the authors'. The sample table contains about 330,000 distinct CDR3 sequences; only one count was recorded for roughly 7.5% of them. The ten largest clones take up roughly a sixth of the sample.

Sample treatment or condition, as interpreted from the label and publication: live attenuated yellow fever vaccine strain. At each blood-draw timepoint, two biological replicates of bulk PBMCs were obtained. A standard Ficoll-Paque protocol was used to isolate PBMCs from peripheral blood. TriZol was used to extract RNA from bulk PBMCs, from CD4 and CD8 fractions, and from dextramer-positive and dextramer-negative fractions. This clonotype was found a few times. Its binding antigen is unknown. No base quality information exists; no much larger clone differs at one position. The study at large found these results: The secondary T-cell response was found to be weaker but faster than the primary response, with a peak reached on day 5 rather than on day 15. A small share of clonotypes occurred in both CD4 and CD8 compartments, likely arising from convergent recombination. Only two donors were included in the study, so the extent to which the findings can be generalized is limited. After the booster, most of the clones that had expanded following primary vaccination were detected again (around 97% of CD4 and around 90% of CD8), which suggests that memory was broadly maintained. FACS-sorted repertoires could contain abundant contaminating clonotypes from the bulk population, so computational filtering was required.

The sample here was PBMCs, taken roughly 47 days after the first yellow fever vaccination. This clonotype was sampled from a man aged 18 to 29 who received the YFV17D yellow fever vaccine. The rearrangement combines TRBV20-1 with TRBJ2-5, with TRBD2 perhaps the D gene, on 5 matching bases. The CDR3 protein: CSASSGAQYF. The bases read TGCAGTGCTTCTTCCGGGGCCCAGTACTTC.